These T cell receptor beta chains were read from a single sample in a study of blood T cell repertoires in COVID-19. Only in-frame clones appear in the TCRdb table, and some are missing; sequencing was by immunoSEQ multiplex PCR. The profile shows fewer than 250,000 clones, around 91% of them singletons. Material: peripheral blood. These receptor sequences come from a woman aged 40 to 50 with acute or convalescent COVID-19. The CDR3 runs from the conserved cysteine through the conserved F or W. The D gene is left open where the match is weak. Where a row states a size, it is once, few, many or the class of an expanded clone; other rows omit it.

TRBV5-1	NA	TRBJ1-1	NA	CASRQQRLNTEAFF	TGCGCCAGCAGACAGCAACGGTTGAACACTGAAGCTTTCTTT
TRBV9	once	TRBJ1-4	NA	CASSEGGDATNEKLFF	TGTGCCAGCAGCGAAGGGGGGGATGCAACTAATGAAAAACTGTTTTTT
TRBV7-2	NA	TRBJ2-1	TRBD2	CASSLALGGGAHNEQFF	TGTGCCAGCAGCTTAGCGCTCGGCGGGGGGGCTCACAATGAGCAGTTCTTC
TRBV6-1	few	TRBJ1-1	TRBD1	CASSGNSGQGAGWNTEAFF	TGTGCCAGCAGTGGGAACTCGGGACAGGGGGCAGGTTGGAACACTGAAGCTTTCTTT
TRBV12-5	NA	TRBJ1-5	NA	CASGLVPRVGNQPQHF	TGTGCTAGTGGTTTGGTCCCCAGGGTTGGCAATCAGCCCCAGCATTTT
TRBV5-1	NA	TRBJ1-4	TRBD1	CASSWPTGADEGNEKLFF	TGCGCCAGCAGCTGGCCGACAGGGGCCGACGAGGGTAATGAAAAACTGTTTTTT
TRBV19	NA	TRBJ2-5	TRBD1	CASGRGTATTQYF	TGTGCCAGCGGGCGAGGGACAGCGACGACCCAGTACTTC
TRBV5-4	NA	TRBJ1-2	NA	CASSLRGIPGYTF	TGTGCCAGCAGCTTGAGGGGCATCCCCGGCTACACCTTC
TRBV7-9	NA	TRBJ1-1	NA	CASISAGPQNTEAFF	TGTGCCAGCATCAGCGCAGGGCCCCAGAACACTGAAGCTTTCTTT
TRBV21-1	once	TRBJ1-6	NA	CASSKVYRDRPPSWSPLHF	TGTGCCAGCAGCAAAGTTTACCGGGACAGGCCCCCCTCATGGTCACCCCTCCACTTT
TRBV19	NA	TRBJ1-5	TRBD1	CASSSGTGYSNQPQHF	TGTGCCAGTAGTTCCGGGACAGGGTATAGCAATCAGCCCCAGCATTTT
TRBV18	once	TRBJ1-1	NA	CASSLRQGRQNTEAFF	TGTGCCAGCTCACTTCGCCAGGGCAGACAAAACACTGAAGCTTTCTTT
TRBV5-5	NA	TRBJ1-6	TRBD1	CASGTGTGDSPLHF	TGTGCCAGCGGGACAGGGACAGGTGATTCACCCCTCCACTTT
TRBV5-6	few	TRBJ1-5	NA	CASSFGQYNQPQHF	TGTGCCAGCAGTTTCGGACAGTACAATCAGCCCCAGCATTTT
TRBV10-2	NA	TRBJ1-4	NA	CASSDGGAGAEKLFF	TGCGCCAGCAGTGATGGGGGGGCCGGGGCAGAAAAACTGTTTTTT
TRBV18	few	TRBJ2-5	TRBD1	CASSPPLTGPETQYF	TGTGCCAGCTCACCACCCTTGACAGGGCCCGAGACCCAGTACTTC
TRBV6-5	NA	TRBJ1-5	TRBD1	CASKEQGHQPQHF	TGTGCCAGCAAGGAACAGGGGCATCAGCCCCAGCATTTT
TRBV5-1	NA	TRBJ2-2	TRBD1	CASRGTGPGELFF	TGCGCCAGCCGAGGGACAGGTCCCGGGGAGCTGTTTTTT
TRBV2	NA	TRBJ1-2	TRBD1	CASSGGKGQGHGYTF	TGTGCCAGCAGTGGGGGAAAAGGACAGGGCCATGGCTACACCTTC
TRBV4-1	NA	TRBJ1-1	TRBD1	CASGTGGSFSEAFF	TGCGCCAGTGGGACAGGGGGATCATTCTCTGAAGCTTTCTTT
TRBV29-1	NA	TRBJ2-5	NA	CSVEDLAGFILETQYF	TGCAGCGTTGAAGATCTGGCAGGGTTTATCCTAGAGACCCAGTACTTC
TRBV19	NA	TRBJ1-5	TRBD1	CASSSRDRGSYSNQPQHF	TGTGCCAGTAGTTCCCGGGACAGGGGCTCCTATAGCAATCAGCCCCAGCATTTT
TRBV5-1	NA	TRBJ1-1	NA	CASSPEVQSPEAFF	TGCGCCAGCAGCCCGGAGGTTCAGAGCCCTGAAGCTTTCTTT
TRBV5-1	NA	TRBJ1-2	TRBD1	CASSLRGQGSYTF	TGCGCCAGCAGCTTGCGGGGACAGGGTAGCTACACCTTC
TRBV10-3	NA	TRBJ2-1	TRBD2	CAISGGLAVGDEQFF	TGTGCCATCAGTGGGGGACTAGCGGTCGGCGATGAGCAGTTCTTC
TRBV10-3	NA	TRBJ1-3	NA	CAISDRGGLSGNTIYF	TGTGCCATCAGTGACCGAGGGGGATTGTCCGGAAACACCATATATTTT
TRBV5-1	once	TRBJ1-5	NA	CASSRDGGSLQPQHF	TGCGCCAGCAGCCGAGATGGGGGGTCCCTCCAGCCCCAGCATTTT
TRBV10-2	NA	TRBJ1-2	NA	CANWGGRGYTF	TGCGCCAATTGGGGAGGGCGCGGCTACACCTTC
TRBV5-1	NA	TRBJ1-3	NA	CASSLAGGGAGNTIYF	TGCGCCAGCAGCTTGGCCGGAGGAGGGGCGGGAAACACCATATATTTT
TRBV27	NA	TRBJ1-2	NA	CASSLGGNYGYTF	TGTGCCAGCAGTTTGGGGGGGAACTATGGCTACACCTTC
TRBV11-2	NA	TRBJ2-3	NA	CASSSRGFPDTDTQYF	TGTGCCAGCAGCTCCCGAGGCTTTCCCGATACAGATACGCAGTATTTT
TRBV5-1	NA	TRBJ1-2	TRBD1	CASSPLQGSSLDYGYTF	TGCGCCAGCAGCCCACTACAGGGGTCTAGTCTGGACTATGGCTACACCTTC
TRBV7-8	NA	TRBJ2-1	TRBD2	CASSLALAGGRHEQFF	TGTGCCAGCAGCTTAGCCCTAGCGGGGGGGCGACATGAGCAGTTCTTC
TRBV11-2	NA	TRBJ1-1	NA	CASSAGGNTEAFF	TGTGCCAGCAGCGCGGGGGGGAACACTGAAGCTTTCTTT
TRBV5-1	NA	TRBJ1-2	TRBD1	CASSLQGERGYTF	TGCGCCAGCAGCTTACAGGGGGAGAGGGGCTACACCTTC
TRBV7-2	NA	TRBJ2-1	TRBD2	CASSPQAGVPSSEQFF	TGTGCCAGCAGCCCACAAGCGGGGGTCCCGTCGAGTGAGCAGTTCTTC
TRBV30	NA	TRBJ1-2	NA	CAWRGAGRVRDYGYTF	TGTGCCTGGAGAGGGGCTGGCAGGGTTAGAGACTATGGCTACACCTTC
TRBV2	NA	TRBJ1-1	NA	CASSEEAGGLHTEAFF	TGTGCCAGCAGTGAAGAGGCCGGGGGGCTGCACACTGAAGCTTTCTTT
TRBV11-2	NA	TRBJ1-2	TRBD1	CASSFRDRAISDYGYTF	TGTGCCAGCAGCTTTAGGGACAGGGCCATTTCTGACTATGGCTACACCTTC
TRBV3-1/TRBV3-2	NA	TRBJ1-5	NA	CASSQDGRSNQPQHF	TGTGCCAGCAGCCAAGATGGGAGGTCGAATCAGCCCCAGCATTTT
TRBV7-3	NA	TRBJ2-1	TRBD1	CASSLIGTGGLGDNEQFF	TGTGCCAGCAGCTTAATCGGGACAGGGGGCTTGGGAGACAATGAGCAGTTCTTC
TRBV2	NA	TRBJ1-1	TRBD1	CASSDDGQGRNTEAFF	TGTGCCAGCAGTGACGACGGACAGGGGCGGAACACTGAAGCTTTCTTT
TRBV2	NA	TRBJ1-3	NA	CASSVRDFPGNTIYF	TGTGCCAGCAGTGTGAGGGACTTCCCTGGAAACACCATATATTTT
TRBV6-5	NA	TRBJ2-4	TRBD1	CASSYRGTGEDIQYF	TGTGCCAGCAGTTACCGAGGGACAGGGGAGGACATTCAGTACTTC
TRBV6-2/TRBV6-3	NA	TRBJ1-2	NA	CASSWTRHGYTF	TGTGCCAGCAGCTGGACTCGCCATGGCTACACCTTC
TRBV5-1	NA	TRBJ1-1	NA	CASSLALNTEAFF	TGCGCCAGCAGCTTGGCCCTAAACACTGAAGCTTTCTTT